The present TCR beta chain was sequenced within a study of T cell clones after liver transplantation. Study details: TCRbeta sequencing after a pre-transplant mixed lymphocyte reaction identified graft-donor-reactive clones, later tracked in post-transplant blood. Study-level findings and limits: Graft donor-reactive T cells possibly entered the graft instead of undergoing deletion. A larger donor-reactive than third-party decline suggested partial antigen-specific deletion.

Unstimulated PBMCs were sorted into CD3+CD4+ and CD3+CD8+ populations. Germline-derived CDR1 and CDR2 are MNHNY and SVGAGI (reference sequence). V was clipped by 5 bases and J by 0 bases; unmatched bases: 7. The CDR3 consists of 15 residues. As for this clone: The antigen is unknown.

The repertoire was sequenced with immunoSEQ multiplex PCR; TCRdb's copy has only in-frame clones and lacks some. The sample lists 18,000 or so clones, 85% to 90% occurring once. The sequence was collected from a human patient who received a liver transplant. Some T cells may be transferred from the graft donor. The chain links TRBV6-6 to TRBJ2-7, with 7 bases identical to TRBD2. This sample comprised CD8+ T cells from blood, obtained 45 to 47 months after liver transplant. CDR3: CASSQRDSNSYEQYF. CDR3 DNA: TGTGCCAGCAGTCAGCGGGACTCCAACTCCTACGAGCAGTACTTC.